A single sample gave rise to the 26 T cell receptor beta chains below, sequenced in a study of technical replicates of blood from several donors. The protocol was immunoSEQ multiplex PCR, while the TCRdb copy is restricted to in-frame clones and leaves out a portion. The table lists about 100,000 clones, under 96% of them singletons, with 0.21% in the top ten. The sample consisted of T cells isolated from PBMCs. The receptors shown here come from a human donor in good health.

This clone appeared a single time. The chain links TRBV7-6 to TRBJ1-1; D remains unclear. V shed 1 base and J shed 2 bases, with 5 bases lying between them. The CDR3 runs to 13 residues. Germline CDR1 reads SGHVS; CDR2 reads FNYEAQ. The CDR3, as DNA: TGTGCCAGCAGCTTAGATCCAAACACTGAAGCTTTCTTT. It codes for CASSLDPNTEAFF.

The rearrangement links TRBV6-1 to TRBJ2-2; TRBD1 is a possible D gene (5 bases). The length of the CDR3 is 15 residues. Germline CDR1 and CDR2: MNHNS and SASEGT. Trimming took off 4 bases at V and 7 bases at J, with 16 bases between the two ends. The CDR3 DNA follows: TGTGCCAGCAGTGTCACGTTAGTCACAGGCGGGGAGCTGTTTTTT. Translated, it gives CASSVTLVTGGELFF.

The chain carries TRBV28 and TRBJ2-7; 9 nucleotides line up with TRBD2. This CDR3 is built from 16 residues. The germline CDR1 and CDR2 sequences are MDHEN and SYDVKM. J gave up 2 bases and V 7 bases, and 12 bases lay outside the gene matches. The CDR3 DNA reads as TGTGCCAGCAAGGAGGGTAGTAGCGGGAGTACCTACGAGCAGTACTTC. It specifies CASKEGSSGSTYEQYF. The whole variable domain, remainder taken from reference TRBV28 and TRBJ2-7, is DVKVTQSSRYLVKRTGEKVFLECVQDMDHENMFWYRQDPGLGLRLIYFSYDVKMKEKGDIPEGYSVSREKKERFSLILESASTNQTSMYLCASKEGSSGSTYEQYFGPGTRLTVT.

This clone has just one count. The chain employs TRBV5-1 and TRBJ1-2, with a tentative D call TRBD1 (6 bases). The CDR3 has 13 amino acids. Germline V lookup: CDR1 SGHRS, CDR2 YFSETQ. The V end was cut by 4 bases, the J end by 9 bases, with 16 bases between. CDR3 in amino acids: CASSRDRSGSYTF. The CDR3 DNA is TGCGCCAGCAGCCGCGACAGGAGTGGGAGCTACACCTTC.

The CDR3 DNA sequence: TGTGCCAGCAGCTTGGACGGTTCCTCTTGGTATAAGGAAAAACTGTTTTTT. This codes for CASSLDGSSWYKEKLFF. This chain links TRBV5-8 with TRBJ1-4; D unclear. The CDR3 totals 17 residues. Germline values: CDR1 SGHTS, CDR2 YDEGEE. V gave up 0 bases and J gave up 8 bases, with 20 bases separating them.

The chain combines TRBV5-1 with TRBJ1-2, with D tentatively TRBD1 (5 bases). In germline, CDR1 is SGHRS, CDR2 YFSETQ. Trimming removed 2 bases from V and 5 bases from J, with 7 bases in between. The CDR3 totals 12 residues. This CDR3 is CASSFDRYGYTF. CDR3 sequence (DNA): TGCGCCAGCAGCTTCGACAGATATGGCTACACCTTC.

This clone was recorded only once. The chain has TRBV4-1 and TRBJ2-2; 10 bases are a match to TRBD2. Per the germline V gene, CDR1 is MGHRA and CDR2 is YSYEKL. J gave up 5 bases and V 2 bases, and 8 bases lay outside the gene matches. This CDR3 comprises 17 residues. The CDR3 reads CASSQRTSGLATGELFF. CDR3 DNA: TGCGCCAGCAGCCAAAGGACTAGCGGTTTAGCGACCGGGGAGCTGTTTTTT.

The V and J genes are TRBV6-5 and TRBJ1-1; unclear D gene. V dropped 5 bases and J dropped 4 bases, with 11 bases sitting between them. Germline CDR1 MNHEY, CDR2 SVGAGI. The CDR3 length is 13 residues. The CDR3 DNA follows: TGTGCCAGCAGTGGAAGCGCGGGCACTGAAGCTTTCTTT. It translates to CASSGSAGTEAFF.

This chain links TRBV7-9 with TRBJ2-1; 9 bases are a match to TRBD2. The CDR3 is made up of 15 amino acids. Germline trimming cut 7 bases from V and 3 bases from J; bases unmatched to any gene: 7. The germline V gene has CDR1 SEHNR and CDR2 FQNEAQ (reference sequence). CDR3 in DNA: TGTGCCAGCACCCTTAGCGGGAGTGACTACAATGAGCAGTTCTTC. The encoded protein is CASTLSGSDYNEQFF.

The chain has TRBV10-1 and TRBJ2-3, with TRBD2 matching 10 bases. Germline V gives CDR1 WNHNN, CDR2 SYGVQD (reference sequence). V shed 0 bases and J 1 base; nucleotides not matched to a gene: 10. The CDR3 extends over 19 amino acids. The CDR3 region has the DNA TGCGCCAGCAGTGAGTCGGAGGATACTAGCGGGATTGGCACAGATACGCAGTATTTT. Encoded protein: CASSESEDTSGIGTDTQYF.

The chain couples TRBV29-1 to TRBJ2-7; TRBD2 matches 12 bases. CDR1 and CDR2 (germline): SQVTM, ANQGSEA. The junction had 4 bases not matched to a gene; V was cut back by 4 bases and J by 0 bases. This CDR3 is 15 amino acids long. The CDR3 here is CSVGGLAGSSYEQYF. CDR3 DNA sequence: TGCAGCGTTGGAGGACTAGCGGGGAGCTCCTACGAGCAGTACTTC.

The rearrangement joins TRBV19 to TRBJ2-3, with a tentative D call TRBD2 (5 bases). Germline V gene lookup returns CDR1 LNHDA and CDR2 SQIVND (reference sequence). CDR3 length: 16 residues. The germline V and J ends were trimmed by 5 bases and 4 bases, with 19 bases remaining between them. The CDR3 protein is CASSALTSKVADTQYF. For the CDR3, the DNA is TGTGCCAGTAGTGCGCTCACTAGTAAAGTCGCAGATACGCAGTATTTT.

The CDR3 nucleotides are TGTGCCAGCAGTTACTCTTTTCAGGGGATAAACGAAAAACTGTTTTTT. Residues: CASSYSFQGINEKLFF. The chain combines TRBV6-5 with TRBJ1-4, with D possibly TRBD1 on 6 matching bases. Germline V gives CDR1 MNHEY, CDR2 SVGAGI. The CDR3 loop spans 16 amino acids. The V end was cut by 0 bases, the J end by 8 bases, with 16 bases between.

A few counts support this clone. The V and J genes are TRBV6-5 and TRBJ2-7, with 8 bases fitting TRBD1. The V gene end was trimmed by 0 bases and the J gene end by 6 bases; junction bases not matched to a gene: 7. The CDR3 loop spans 15 amino acids. Germline CDR1 MNHEY, CDR2 SVGAGI. The CDR3 is CASSYSGTGRTEQYF. DNA for the CDR3: TGTGCCAGCAGTTACTCTGGGACAGGACGGACCGAGCAGTACTTC.

The chain has TRBV10-1 and TRBJ2-2, with D perhaps TRBD1 (5 bases). The CDR3 sequence is 13 residues long. Looked up from germline, CDR1 is WNHNN and CDR2 is SYGVQD (reference sequence). The ends were cut back, 8 bases at V and 2 bases at J, with 9 bases in the middle. CDR3 in DNA: TGCGCCAGCCAGACAGCCAACACCGGGGAGCTGTTTTTT. It translates to CASQTANTGELFF.

This CDR3 is CARAQLTGRRTEAFF. DNA of the CDR3: TGTGCCAGAGCACAATTAACAGGTCGAAGAACTGAAGCTTTCTTT. This chain connects TRBV2 to TRBJ1-1; TRBD1 might be the D (5 bases). The CDR3 sequence is 15 residues long. Germline lookup yields CDR1 SNHLY and CDR2 FYNNEI. Trimming shortened V by 9 bases and J by 5 bases, and 22 bases separated the two germline ends.

CDR3 loop: CASTLGGTANNYGYTF. The CDR3 DNA reads TGTGCCAGCACCTTAGGGGGGACAGCGAATAACTATGGCTACACCTTC. The gene calls are TRBV5-4 and TRBJ1-2; TRBD1 agrees at 7 bases. Germline V CDR1 and CDR2: SGHNT, YYREEE (reference sequence). This CDR3 is 16 amino acids long. V was pared by 6 bases and J by 1 base, with 12 bases of the junction left unmatched.

J is TRBJ1-6 and V is TRBV6-1; TRBD1 is a possible D gene (6 bases). The germline V gene has CDR1 MNHNS and CDR2 SASEGT. This CDR3 region has 14 residues. V was trimmed by 7 bases and J by 7 bases, leaving 14 bases between them. The CDR3 DNA is TGTGCCAGCAAACAGGGCCCTCGGAATTCACCCCTCCACTTT. Its protein is CASKQGPRNSPLHF.

The CDR3 loop is CASSATGQGSVRSRYEQYF. CDR3 bases: TGTGCCAGCAGCGCGACCGGACAGGGTTCGGTGAGATCCCGGTACGAGCAGTACTTC. This chain links TRBV13 with TRBJ2-7; 8 bases line up with TRBD1. V lost 5 bases, J lost 4 bases, and 22 bases stayed unmatched. Germline V lookup: CDR1 PRHDT, CDR2 FYEKMQ (reference sequence). CDR3 length equals 19 residues. Filled out from reference TRBV13 and TRBJ2-7, the complete variable domain reads AAGVIQSPRHLIKEKRETATLKCYPIPRHDTVYWYQQGPGQDPQFLISFYEKMQSDKGSIPDRFSAQQFSDYHSELNMSSLELGDSALYFCASSATGQGSVRSRYEQYFGPGTRLTVT.

The V and J genes are TRBV28 and TRBJ2-1; TRBD1 matches 9 bases. The CDR3 has 12 amino acids. Looked up from germline, CDR1 is MDHEN and CDR2 is SYDVKM. V was pared by 10 bases and J by 4 bases, with 2 bases of the junction left unmatched. CDR3 loop: CAIGTGYNEQFF. CDR3 bases: TGTGCCATCGGGACAGGGTACAATGAGCAGTTCTTC.

The CDR3 loop reads CATAGTGVEKLFF. CDR3 DNA: TGTGCCACTGCAGGGACAGGGGTAGAAAAACTGTTTTTT. The chain combines TRBV2 with TRBJ1-4, with 10 bases aligning to TRBD1. The CDR3 is 13 amino acids. After removal of 10 bases from V and 8 bases from J, the junction contained 7 bases not matched to a gene. Germline-derived CDR1 and CDR2 are SNHLY and FYNNEI.

In its sample, this clone was seen a few times. The CDR3 DNA reads TGTGCCAGCAGCCCCGGTGTGCCCCTCTACACCTTC. Encoded protein: CASSPGVPLYTF. V usage is TRBV5-4 and J usage is TRBJ1-2; D gene unclear. Trimming left V 4 bases short and J 10 bases short, with 14 bases between. CDR3 length: 12 residues. Germline CDR1 reads SGHNT; CDR2 reads YYREEE (reference sequence).

The rearrangement joins TRBV5-1 to TRBJ2-2; unclear D gene. Germline CDR1 is SGHRS and CDR2 is YFSETQ. The CDR3 contains 15 residues. Trimming stripped 0 bases from V and 4 bases from J, with 10 bases between. CDR3 nucleotides: TGCGCCAGCAGCTTGGTGTCCTACGCCACCGGGGAGCTGTTTTTT. Amino acids: CASSLVSYATGELFF. Variable domain in full (rest from reference TRBV5-1 and TRBJ2-2): KAGVTQTPRYLIKTRGQQVTLSCSPISGHRSVSWYQQTPGQGLQFLFEYFSETQRNKGNFPGRFSGRQFSNSRSEMNVSTLELGDSALYLCASSLVSYATGELFFGEGSRLTVL.

The chain joins TRBV9 to TRBJ1-1; D is perhaps TRBD1 (6 bases). V was shortened by 0 bases and J by 1 base, with 10 bases between the two germline ends. Germline CDR1 reads SGDLS; CDR2 reads YYNGEE. The CDR3 covers 15 residues. The CDR3 reads CASSVAGGQNTEAFF. In DNA, the CDR3 is TGTGCCAGCAGCGTAGCTGGGGGACAGAACACTGAAGCTTTCTTT.

This chain links TRBV29-1 with TRBJ2-7; D perhaps matches TRBD1 (5 bases). Germline CDR1 SQVTM, CDR2 ANQGSEA. The CDR3 has 13 residues. The ends were cut back, 0 bases at V and 3 bases at J, with 9 bases in the middle. CDR3 sequence (DNA): TGCAGCGTTGAAGATAGCACAGGCTACGAGCAGTACTTC. Protein: CSVEDSTGYEQYF.

The J gene is TRBJ2-2, the V gene TRBV7-7, with D tentatively TRBD1 (6 bases). The CDR3 is made up of 15 amino acids. The germline V gene encodes CDR1 SSHAT and CDR2 FNYEAQ (reference sequence). Trimming cost V 2 bases and J 6 bases, with 13 bases left between them. DNA for the CDR3: TGTGCCAGCAGCTTACATGGGCAGGGGTCCGGGGAGCTGTTTTTT. Protein: CASSLHGQGSGELFF.